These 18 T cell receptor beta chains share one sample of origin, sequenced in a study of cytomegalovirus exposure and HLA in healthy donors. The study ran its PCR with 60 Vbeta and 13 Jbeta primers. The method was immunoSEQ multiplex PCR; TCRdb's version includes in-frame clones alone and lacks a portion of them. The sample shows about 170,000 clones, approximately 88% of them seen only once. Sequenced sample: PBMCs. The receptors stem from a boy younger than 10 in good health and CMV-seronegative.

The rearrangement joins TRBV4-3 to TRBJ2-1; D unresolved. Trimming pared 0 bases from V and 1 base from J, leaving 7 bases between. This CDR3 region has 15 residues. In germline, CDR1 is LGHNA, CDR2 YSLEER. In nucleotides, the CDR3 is TGCGCCAGCAGCCAAGATAAGAGTTCCTACAATGAGCAGTTCTTC. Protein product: CASSQDKSSYNEQFF.

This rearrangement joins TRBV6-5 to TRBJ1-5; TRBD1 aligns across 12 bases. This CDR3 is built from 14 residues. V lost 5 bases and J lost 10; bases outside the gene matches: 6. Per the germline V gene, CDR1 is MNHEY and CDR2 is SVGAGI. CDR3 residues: CASSTGQGAPPQHF. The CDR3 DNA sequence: TGTGCCAGCAGTACGGGACAGGGGGCCCCCCCCCAGCATTTT.

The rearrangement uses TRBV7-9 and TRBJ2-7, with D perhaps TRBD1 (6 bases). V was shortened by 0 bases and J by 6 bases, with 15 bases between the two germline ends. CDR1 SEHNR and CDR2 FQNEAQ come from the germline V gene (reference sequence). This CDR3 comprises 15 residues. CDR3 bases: TGTGCCAGCAGCTTAGCGGGCCTACAAGGGGGCGAGCAGTACGTC. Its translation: CASSLAGLQGGEQYV.

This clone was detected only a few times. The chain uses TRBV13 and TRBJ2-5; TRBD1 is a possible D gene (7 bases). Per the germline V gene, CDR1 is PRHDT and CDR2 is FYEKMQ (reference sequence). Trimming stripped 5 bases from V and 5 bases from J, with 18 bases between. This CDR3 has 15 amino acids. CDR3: CASSIRQGGGETQYF. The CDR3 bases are TGTGCCAGCAGCATCCGACAGGGAGGAGGGGAGACCCAGTACTTC.

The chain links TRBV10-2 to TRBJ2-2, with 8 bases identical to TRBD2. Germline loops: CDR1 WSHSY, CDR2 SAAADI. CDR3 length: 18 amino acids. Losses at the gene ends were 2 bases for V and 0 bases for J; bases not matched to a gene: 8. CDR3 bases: TGCGCCAGCAGTGAGCCGCTGACTAGCGAGACGAACACCGGGGAGCTGTTTTTT. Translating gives CASSEPLTSETNTGELFF.

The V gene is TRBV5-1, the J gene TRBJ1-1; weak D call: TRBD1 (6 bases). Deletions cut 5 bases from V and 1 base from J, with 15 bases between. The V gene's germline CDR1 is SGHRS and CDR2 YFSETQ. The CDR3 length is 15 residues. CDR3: CASRPAQGGNTEAFF. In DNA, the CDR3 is TGCGCCAGCAGGCCGGCACAGGGTGGGAACACTGAAGCTTTCTTT.

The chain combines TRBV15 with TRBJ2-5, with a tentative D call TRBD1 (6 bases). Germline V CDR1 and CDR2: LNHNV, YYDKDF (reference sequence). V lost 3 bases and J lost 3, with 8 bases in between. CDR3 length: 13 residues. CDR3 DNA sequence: TGTGCCACCAGCAGGTCAGGGGAAGAGACCCAGTACTTC. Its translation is CATSRSGEETQYF.

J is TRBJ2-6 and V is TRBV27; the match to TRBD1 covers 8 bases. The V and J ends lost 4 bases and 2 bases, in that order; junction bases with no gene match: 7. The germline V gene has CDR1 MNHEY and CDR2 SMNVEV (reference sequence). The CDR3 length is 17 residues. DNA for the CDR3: TGTGCCAGCAGTTCCCGCCAGGGGGCTACTGGGGCCAACGTCCTGACTTTC. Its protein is CASSSRQGATGANVLTF.

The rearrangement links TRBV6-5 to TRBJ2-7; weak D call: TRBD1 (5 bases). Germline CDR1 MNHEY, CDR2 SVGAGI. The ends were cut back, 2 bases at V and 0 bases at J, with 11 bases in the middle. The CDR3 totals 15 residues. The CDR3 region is CASSYRGRSSYEQYF. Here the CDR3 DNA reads TGTGCCAGCAGTTACAGGGGCAGGAGCTCCTACGAGCAGTACTTC.

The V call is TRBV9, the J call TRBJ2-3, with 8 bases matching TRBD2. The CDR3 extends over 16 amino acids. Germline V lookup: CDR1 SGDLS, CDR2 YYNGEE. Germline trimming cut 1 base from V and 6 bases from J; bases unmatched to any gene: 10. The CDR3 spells CASSVLPAGEADTQYF. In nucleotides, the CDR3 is TGTGCCAGCAGCGTATTACCAGCGGGAGAGGCGGATACGCAGTATTTT.

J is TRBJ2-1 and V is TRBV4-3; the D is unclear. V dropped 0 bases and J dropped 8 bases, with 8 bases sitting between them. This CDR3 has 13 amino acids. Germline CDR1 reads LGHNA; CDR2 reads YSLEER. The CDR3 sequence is CASSQENSYEQFF. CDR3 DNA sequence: TGCGCCAGCAGCCAAGAAAACAGCTATGAGCAGTTCTTC.

CDR3 loop: CASSQARTGGIEKLFF. The CDR3 DNA sequence: TGCGCCAGCAGCCAAGCCCGGACAGGGGGTATTGAAAAACTGTTTTTT. The chain has TRBV4-1 and TRBJ1-4; 10 nucleotides align to TRBD1. From germline, CDR1 is MGHRA and CDR2 YSYEKL. This CDR3 spans 16 amino acids. Trimming cost V 1 base and J 7 bases; bases outside gene matches: 6.

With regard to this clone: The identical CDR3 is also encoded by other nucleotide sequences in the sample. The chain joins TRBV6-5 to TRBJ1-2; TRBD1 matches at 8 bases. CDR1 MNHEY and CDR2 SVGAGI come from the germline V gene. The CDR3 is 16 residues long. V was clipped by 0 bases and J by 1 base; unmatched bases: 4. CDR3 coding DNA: TGTGCCAGCAGTTACTCGGACAGGGCGGGTAACTATGGCTACACCTTC. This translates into CASSYSDRAGNYGYTF.

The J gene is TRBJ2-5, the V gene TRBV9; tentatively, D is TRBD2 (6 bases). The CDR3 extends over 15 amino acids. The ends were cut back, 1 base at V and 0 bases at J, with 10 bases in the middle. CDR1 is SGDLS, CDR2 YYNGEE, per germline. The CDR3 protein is CASSVSGGYQETQYF. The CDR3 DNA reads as TGTGCCAGCAGCGTATCCGGAGGGTACCAAGAGACCCAGTACTTC. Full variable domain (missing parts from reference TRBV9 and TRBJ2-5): DSGVTQTPKHLITATGQRVTLRCSPRSGDLSVYWYQQSLDQGLQFLIQYYNGEERAKGNILERFSAQQFPDLHSELNLSSLELGDSALYFCASSVSGGYQETQYFGPGTRLLVL.

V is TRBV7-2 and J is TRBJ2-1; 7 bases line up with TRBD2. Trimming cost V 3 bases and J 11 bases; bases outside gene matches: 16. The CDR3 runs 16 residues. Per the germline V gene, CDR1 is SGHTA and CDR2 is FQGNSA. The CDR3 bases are TGTGCCAGCAGCTTGGGGGGGGGAAACGGGGCTAGGAAGCAGTTCTTC. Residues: CASSLGGGNGARKQFF.

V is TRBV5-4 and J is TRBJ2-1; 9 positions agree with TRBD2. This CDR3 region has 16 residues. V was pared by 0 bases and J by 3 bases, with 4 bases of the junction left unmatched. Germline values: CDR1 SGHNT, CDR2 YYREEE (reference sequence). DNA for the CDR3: TGTGCCAGCAGCTTGGGGCGGGGGGGCCGCTACAATGAGCAGTTCTTC. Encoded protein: CASSLGRGGRYNEQFF. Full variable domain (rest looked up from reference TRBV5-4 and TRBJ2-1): ETGVTQSPTHLIKTRGQQVTLRCSSQSGHNTVSWYQQALGQGPQFIFQYYREEENGRGNFPPRFSGLQFPNYSSELNVNALELDDSALYLCASSLGRGGRYNEQFFGPGTRLTVL.

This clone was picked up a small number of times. DNA of the CDR3: TGTGCCAGCAGCTCACCGACAGGGGGCGGCGAAAAACTGTTTTTT. Encoded protein: CASSSPTGGGEKLFF. The V call is TRBV7-6, the J call TRBJ1-4; 10 bases map to TRBD1. Germline CDR1 and CDR2: SGHVS and FNYEAQ. This CDR3 comprises 15 residues. The V segment lost 4 bases and the J segment 8 bases; nucleotides outside the gene matches: 7.

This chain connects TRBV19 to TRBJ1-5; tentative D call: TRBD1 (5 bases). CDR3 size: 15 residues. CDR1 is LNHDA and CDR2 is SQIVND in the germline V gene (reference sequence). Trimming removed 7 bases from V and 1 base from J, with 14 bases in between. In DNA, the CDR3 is TGTGCCAGTAAGGGGCAGGGCCCAAGCAATCAGCCCCAGCATTTT. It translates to CASKGQGPSNQPQHF.